Below, one TCR beta chain is given with its context. This specimen comes from a study of T cell changes during pregnancy in multiple sclerosis. Trimming removed 0 bases from V and 7 bases from J, with 7 bases in between. The CDR3 runs 13 residues. Germline V lookup: CDR1 LGHNA, CDR2 YNFKEQ. Sequencing was performed with immunoSEQ multiplex PCR; in TCRdb, only in-frame clones are kept and a portion is missing. The sample lists some 97,000 clones; almost 95% were seen once. V usage is TRBV4-2 and J usage is TRBJ2-1; D not certain. The source was peripheral blood, collected before pregnancy. The source of this sequence is a female donor with multiple sclerosis, enrolled in a pregnancy study. CDR3 nucleotides: TGTGCCAGCAGCCAAGACTTAGTGAATGAGCAGTTCTTC. Protein: CASSQDLVNEQFF.